This T cell receptor beta chain emerged from a study of blood T cell repertoires in COVID-19. Turning to the study itself: Samples taken during acute and convalescent COVID-19 were collected in the United States, Italy and Spain.

Authors' methods: Estimated nucleated cell counts came from reference gene primer amplification. Repertoires were generated with immunoSEQ multiplex PCR, while TCRdb's copy carries only in-frame clones and drops some. V and J calls plus clone size are reproduced from that table; the DNA served to infer D and trimming. The table lists under 150,000 clones, roughly four fifths of them singletons. The CDR3 totals 13 residues. Germline lookup yields CDR1 DFQATT and CDR2 SNEGSKA (reference sequence). The V end was cut by 3 bases, the J end by 4 bases, with 12 bases between. V gene TRBV20-1 combines with J gene TRBJ1-2; no clear D gene. The TCR originated in a man aged 70 or older with active or convalescent COVID-19. The sequenced sample was peripheral blood. Here the CDR3 DNA reads TGCAGTGCTAGTGAGAGGCGCACCTATGGCTACACCTTC. Encoded protein: CSASERRTYGYTF.